The 9 T cell receptor beta chains presented below share a single source sample, sequenced in a study of PD-L1 blockade in urothelial cancer. Sequencing used immunoSEQ multiplex PCR; TCRdb keeps in-frame clones, though not all of them. This sample has almost 2,500 clones, with roughly 35% found just once. The sample in question was tumor tissue, obtained before atezolizumab (anti-PD-L1) treatment. The receptors derive from a man aged 60-69 years with urothelial cancer.

This chain connects TRBV30 to TRBJ1-6; 7 positions agree with TRBD1. Germline CDR1 reads GTSNPN; CDR2 reads SVGIG (reference sequence). V lost 4 bases, J lost 14 bases, and 14 bases stayed unmatched. The CDR3 is 14 amino acids. The CDR3 loop is CAWMGQPPVGALHF. CDR3 nucleotides: TGTGCCTGGATGGGACAGCCGCCCGTTGGGGCCCTCCACTTT. Full variable domain (rest looked up from reference TRBV30 and TRBJ1-6): SQTIHQWPATLVQPVGSPLSLECTVEGTSNPNLYWYRQAAGRGLQLLFYSVGIGQISSEVPQNLSASRPQDRQFILSSKKLLLSDSGFYLCAWMGQPPVGALHFGNGTRLTVT.

This chain connects TRBV28 to TRBJ1-1; D gene unclear. Trimming took off 6 bases at V and 2 bases at J, with 13 bases between the two ends. Germline V lookup: CDR1 MDHEN, CDR2 SYDVKM. The length of the CDR3 is 14 residues. The CDR3 loop reads CASSRRRTNTEAFF. CDR3 coding DNA: TGTGCCAGCAGCCGACGACGGACCAACACTGAAGCTTTCTTT.

V and J are TRBV11-3 and TRBJ2-7; 10 bases fit TRBD2. This CDR3 comprises 16 residues. The V and J ends lost 1 base and 3 bases, in that order; junction bases with no gene match: 6. Germline V gene sequence: CDR1 SGHNT, CDR2 YENEEA. Here the CDR3 reads CASSLVGSGGLYEQYF. Written as DNA, the CDR3 is TGTGCCAGCAGCTTAGTTGGTAGCGGGGGGCTCTACGAGCAGTACTTC. Using reference TRBV11-3 and TRBJ2-7 for the parts outside the CDR3, the full variable domain is EAGVVQSPRYKIIEKKQPVAFWCNPISGHNTLYWYLQNLGQGPELLIRYENEEAVDDSQLPKDRFSAERLKGVDSTLKIQPAELGDSAVYLCASSLVGSGGLYEQYFGPGTRLTVT.

The chain employs TRBV30 and TRBJ1-1; D call uncertain. V was clipped by 3 bases and J by 1 base, with 6 bases between them. Germline CDR1 is GTSNPN and CDR2 is SVGIG (reference sequence). CDR3 length equals 12 residues. The CDR3 nucleotides are TGTGCCTGGAGCTTAACGAACACTGAAGCTTTCTTT. This codes for CAWSLTNTEAFF.

The chain carries TRBV7-7 and TRBJ2-5; 10 positions match TRBD2. V gave up 5 bases and J gave up 5 bases; unmatched junction bases: 23. Germline V CDR1 and CDR2: SSHAT, FNYEAQ (reference sequence). The CDR3 length is 20 residues. The DNA for the CDR3 is TGTGCCAGCAGCCAAGGGATATCGACCCTAGCGGGGGCCCTCGAGGAGACCCAGTACTTC. Its protein is CASSQGISTLAGALEETQYF. Based on the CDR3 plus reference TRBV7-7 and TRBJ2-5, the full variable domain is GAGVSQSPRYKVTKRGQDVTLRCDPISSHATLYWYQQALGQGPEFLTYFNYEAQPDKSGLPSDRFSAERPEGSISTLTIQRTEQRDSAMYRCASSQGISTLAGALEETQYFGPGTRLLVL.

This chain links TRBV14 with TRBJ2-1, with D tentatively TRBD1 or TRBD2 (5 bases each). From germline, CDR1 is SGHDN and CDR2 FVKESK. Trimming cost V 4 bases and J 9 bases, with 16 bases left between them. CDR3 size: 14 residues. CDR3 sequence reads: CASSLGTLRSEQFF. The CDR3 nucleotides read TGTGCCAGCAGCCTGGGGACCCTACGGTCTGAGCAGTTCTTC.

J is TRBJ1-3 and V is TRBV6-8, with D unresolved. The CDR3 covers 14 residues. Between the trimmed V and J ends, which lost 2 bases and 4 bases, there was a span of 9 bases. The V gene's germline CDR1 is MNHGY and CDR2 SAAAGT. CDR3 protein: CASSYAGRGNTIYF. The CDR3 DNA reads TGTGCCAGCAGTTACGCGGGGAGGGGAAACACCATATATTTT.

The rearrangement uses TRBV28 and TRBJ1-4; 9 bases match TRBD1. The length of the CDR3 is 14 residues. Germline lookup yields CDR1 MDHEN and CDR2 SYDVKM. Trimming took 6 bases from V and 8 from J; bases not matched to a gene: 7. The CDR3 reads CASRTRQGGEKLFF. In nucleotides, the CDR3 is TGTGCCAGCAGGACTCGACAGGGGGGGGAAAAACTGTTTTTT.

This clone was detected only once. This chain uses TRBV18 with TRBJ2-3; D is perhaps TRBD1 or TRBD2 (5 bases each). The V end was cut by 0 bases, the J end by 5 bases, with 6 bases between. Germline lookup yields CDR1 KGHSH and CDR2 LQKENI. The CDR3 totals 13 residues. In DNA, the CDR3 is TGTGCCAGCTCACCACCGAGGGGAGATACGCAGTATTTT. It is translated as CASSPPRGDTQYF. Full variable domain (remainder filled in from reference TRBV18 and TRBJ2-3): NAGVMQNPRHLVRRRGQEARLRCSPMKGHSHVYWYRQLPEEGLKFMVYLQKENIIDESGMPKERFSAEFPKEGPSILRIQQVVRGDSAAYFCASSPPRGDTQYFGPGTRLTVL.